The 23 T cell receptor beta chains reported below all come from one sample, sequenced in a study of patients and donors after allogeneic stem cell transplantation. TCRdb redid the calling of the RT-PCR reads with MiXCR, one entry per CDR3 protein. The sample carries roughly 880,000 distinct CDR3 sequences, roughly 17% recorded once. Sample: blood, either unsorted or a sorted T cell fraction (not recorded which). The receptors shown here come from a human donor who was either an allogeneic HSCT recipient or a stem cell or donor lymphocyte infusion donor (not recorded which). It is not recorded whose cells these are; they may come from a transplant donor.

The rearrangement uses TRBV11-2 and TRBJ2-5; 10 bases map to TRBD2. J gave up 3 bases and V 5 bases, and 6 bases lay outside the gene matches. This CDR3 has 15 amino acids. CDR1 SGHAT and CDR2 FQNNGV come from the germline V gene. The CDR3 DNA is TGTGCCAGCAGCCCTAGCGGGGGCCAGAAAGAGACCCAGTACTTC. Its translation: CASSPSGGQKETQYF.

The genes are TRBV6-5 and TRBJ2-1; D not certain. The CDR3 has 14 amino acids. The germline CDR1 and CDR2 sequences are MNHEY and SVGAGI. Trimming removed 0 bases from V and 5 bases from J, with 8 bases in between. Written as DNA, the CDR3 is TGTGCCAGCAGTTACTCTTTATCGGACAATGAGCAGTTCTTC. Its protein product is CASSYSLSDNEQFF.

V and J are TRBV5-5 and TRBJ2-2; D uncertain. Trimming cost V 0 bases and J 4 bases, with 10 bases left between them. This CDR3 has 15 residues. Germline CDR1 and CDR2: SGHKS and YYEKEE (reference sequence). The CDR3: CASSLEGLSTGELFF. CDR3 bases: TGTGCCAGCAGCTTGGAAGGGCTGAGCACCGGGGAGCTGTTTTTT.

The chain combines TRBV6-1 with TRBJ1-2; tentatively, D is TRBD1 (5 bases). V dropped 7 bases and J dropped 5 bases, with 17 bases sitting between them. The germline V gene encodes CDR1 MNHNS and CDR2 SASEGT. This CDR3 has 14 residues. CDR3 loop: CASTRGRGTYGYTF. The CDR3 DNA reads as TGTGCCAGCACCCGTGGAAGGGGAACGTATGGCTACACCTTC.

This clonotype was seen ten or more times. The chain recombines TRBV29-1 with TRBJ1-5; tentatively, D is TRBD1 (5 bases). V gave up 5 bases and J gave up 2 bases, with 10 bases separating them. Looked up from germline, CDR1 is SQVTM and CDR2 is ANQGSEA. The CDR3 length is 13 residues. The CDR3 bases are TGCAGCGTTAGAGGGGAAGGCAATCAGCCCCAGCATTTT. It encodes CSVRGEGNQPQHF.

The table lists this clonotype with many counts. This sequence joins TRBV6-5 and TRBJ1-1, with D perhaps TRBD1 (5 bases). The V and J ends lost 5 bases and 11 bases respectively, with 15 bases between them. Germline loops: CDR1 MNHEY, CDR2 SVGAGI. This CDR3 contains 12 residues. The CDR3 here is CASSQQAPGAFF. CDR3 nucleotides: TGTGCCAGCAGTCAACAGGCTCCCGGGGCTTTCTTT.

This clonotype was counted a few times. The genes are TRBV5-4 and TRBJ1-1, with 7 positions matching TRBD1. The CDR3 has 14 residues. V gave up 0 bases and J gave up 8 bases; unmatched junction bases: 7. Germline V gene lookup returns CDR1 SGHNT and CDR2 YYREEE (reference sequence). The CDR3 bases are TGTGCCAGCAGCTTGGAACAGGGGCGATCGGAAGCTTTCTTT. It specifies CASSLEQGRSEAFF.

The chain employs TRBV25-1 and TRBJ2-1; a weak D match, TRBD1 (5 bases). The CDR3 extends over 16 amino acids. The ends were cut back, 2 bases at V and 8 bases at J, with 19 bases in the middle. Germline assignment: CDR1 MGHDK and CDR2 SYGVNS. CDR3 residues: CASSEIETATGDEQFF. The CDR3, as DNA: TGTGCCAGCAGTGAAATTGAGACAGCGACTGGCGATGAGCAGTTCTTC.

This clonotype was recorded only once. The DNA of the CDR3 is TGTGCCAGTAGTATGGGACAGGGGGCTGGGAGCTATGGCTACACCTTC. Translated: CASSMGQGAGSYGYTF. The chain combines TRBV19 with TRBJ1-2, with 12 positions matching TRBD1. The junction had 6 bases not matched to a gene; V was cut back by 3 bases and J by 4 bases. This CDR3 has 16 amino acids. Germline V gene lookup returns CDR1 LNHDA and CDR2 SQIVND (reference sequence). The whole variable domain, filled in from reference TRBV19 and TRBJ1-2, reads DGGITQSPKYLFRKEGQNVTLSCEQNLNHDAMYWYRQDPGQGLRLIYYSQIVNDFQKGDIAEGYSVSREKKESFPLTVTSAQKNPTAFYLCASSMGQGAGSYGYTFGSGTRLTVV.

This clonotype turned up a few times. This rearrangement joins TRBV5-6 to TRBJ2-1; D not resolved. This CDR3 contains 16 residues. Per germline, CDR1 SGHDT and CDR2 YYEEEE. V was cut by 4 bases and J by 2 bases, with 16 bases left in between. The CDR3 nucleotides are TGTGCCAGCAGCCCCCAGCCGGGCGTTACCTACAATGAGCAGTTCTTC. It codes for CASSPQPGVTYNEQFF.

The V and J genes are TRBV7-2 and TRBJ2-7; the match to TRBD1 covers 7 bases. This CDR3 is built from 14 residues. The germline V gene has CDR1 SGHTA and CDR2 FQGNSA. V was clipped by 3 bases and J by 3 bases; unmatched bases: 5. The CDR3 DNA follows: TGTGCCAGCAGCTTTTTCGGGACAGACTACGAGCAGTACTTC. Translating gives CASSFFGTDYEQYF.

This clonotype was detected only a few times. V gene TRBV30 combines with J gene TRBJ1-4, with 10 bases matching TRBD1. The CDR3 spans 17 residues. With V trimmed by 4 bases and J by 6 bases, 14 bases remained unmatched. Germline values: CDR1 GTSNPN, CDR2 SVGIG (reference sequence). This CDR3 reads CAWTPHPKDRGYEKLFF. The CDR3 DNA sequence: TGTGCCTGGACCCCGCATCCGAAGGACAGGGGGTATGAAAAACTGTTTTTT.

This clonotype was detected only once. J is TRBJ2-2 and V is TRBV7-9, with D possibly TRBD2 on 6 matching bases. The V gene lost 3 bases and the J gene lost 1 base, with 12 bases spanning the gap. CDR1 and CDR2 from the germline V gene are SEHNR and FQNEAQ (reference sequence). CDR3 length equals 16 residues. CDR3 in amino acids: CASSFAGPVNTGELFF. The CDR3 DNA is TGTGCCAGCAGCTTCGCGGGGCCAGTGAACACCGGGGAGCTGTTTTTT.

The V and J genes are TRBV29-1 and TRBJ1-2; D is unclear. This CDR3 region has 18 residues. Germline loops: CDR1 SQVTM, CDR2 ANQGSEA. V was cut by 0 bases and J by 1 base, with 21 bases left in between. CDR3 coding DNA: TGCAGCGTTGAAGAGTTTAACGGGGATCTTACCTTTAACTATGGCTACACCTTC. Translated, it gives CSVEEFNGDLTFNYGYTF.

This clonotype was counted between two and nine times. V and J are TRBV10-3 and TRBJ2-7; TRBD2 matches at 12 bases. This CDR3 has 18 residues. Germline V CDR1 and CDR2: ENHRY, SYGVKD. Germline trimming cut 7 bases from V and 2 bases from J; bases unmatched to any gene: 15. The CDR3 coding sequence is TGTGCCATCAAAGGCACTCTACTAGCGGGAGGCCCTACCTACGAGCAGTACTTC. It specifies CAIKGTLLAGGPTYEQYF.

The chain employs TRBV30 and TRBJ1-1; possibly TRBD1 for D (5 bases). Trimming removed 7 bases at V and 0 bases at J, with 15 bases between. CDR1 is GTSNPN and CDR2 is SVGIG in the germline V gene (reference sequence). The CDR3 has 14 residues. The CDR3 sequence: CASAPGFMNTEAFF. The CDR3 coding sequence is TGTGCCTCCGCCCCAGGGTTCATGAACACTGAAGCTTTCTTT.

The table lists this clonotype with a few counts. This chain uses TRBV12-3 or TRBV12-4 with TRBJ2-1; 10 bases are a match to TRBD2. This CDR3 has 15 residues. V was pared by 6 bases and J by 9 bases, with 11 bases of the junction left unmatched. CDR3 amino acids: CASRETQRGGGEQFF. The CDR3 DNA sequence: TGTGCCAGCAGAGAAACCCAGCGGGGGGGCGGTGAGCAGTTCTTC.

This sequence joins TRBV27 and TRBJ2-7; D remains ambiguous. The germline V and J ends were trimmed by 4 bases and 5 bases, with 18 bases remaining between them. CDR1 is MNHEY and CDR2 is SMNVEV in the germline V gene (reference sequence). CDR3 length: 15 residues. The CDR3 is CASSSWTRARDEQYF. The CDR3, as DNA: TGTGCCAGCAGTTCATGGACCCGGGCCAGAGACGAGCAGTACTTC.

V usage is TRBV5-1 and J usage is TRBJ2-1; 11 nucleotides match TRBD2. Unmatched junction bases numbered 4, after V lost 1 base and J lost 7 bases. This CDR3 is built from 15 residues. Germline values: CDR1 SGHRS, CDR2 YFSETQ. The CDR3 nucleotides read TGCGCCAGCAGCTTGTCTAGCGGGAGGACAAATGAGCAGTTCTTC. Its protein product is CASSLSSGRTNEQFF. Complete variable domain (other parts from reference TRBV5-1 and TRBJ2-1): KAGVTQTPRYLIKTRGQQVTLSCSPISGHRSVSWYQQTPGQGLQFLFEYFSETQRNKGNFPGRFSGRQFSNSRSEMNVSTLELGDSALYLCASSLSSGRTNEQFFGPGTRLTVL.

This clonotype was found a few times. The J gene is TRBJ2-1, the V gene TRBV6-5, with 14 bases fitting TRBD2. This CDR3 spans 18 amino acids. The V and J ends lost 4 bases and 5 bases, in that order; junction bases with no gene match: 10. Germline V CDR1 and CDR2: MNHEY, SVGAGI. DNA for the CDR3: TGTGCCAGCAGTTTTAGACTAGCGGGAGGGCTTTCCAACAATGAGCAGTTCTTC. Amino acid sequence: CASSFRLAGGLSNNEQFF.

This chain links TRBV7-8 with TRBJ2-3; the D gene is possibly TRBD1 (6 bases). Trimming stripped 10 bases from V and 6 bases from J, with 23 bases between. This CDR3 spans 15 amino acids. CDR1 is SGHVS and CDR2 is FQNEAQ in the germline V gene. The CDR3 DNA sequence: TGTGCCACCCCCACACAGGGACGGGTCTTGGATACGCAGTATTTT. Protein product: CATPTQGRVLDTQYF.

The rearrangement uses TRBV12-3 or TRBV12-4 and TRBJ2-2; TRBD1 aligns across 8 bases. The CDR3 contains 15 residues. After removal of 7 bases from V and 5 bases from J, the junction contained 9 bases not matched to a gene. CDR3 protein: CASTSDRVRTGELFF. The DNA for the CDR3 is TGTGCCAGCACCTCGGACAGGGTACGAACCGGGGAGCTGTTTTTT.

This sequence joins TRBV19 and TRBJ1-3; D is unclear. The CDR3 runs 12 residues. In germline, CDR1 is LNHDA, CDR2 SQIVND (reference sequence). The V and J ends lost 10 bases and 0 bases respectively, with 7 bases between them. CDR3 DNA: TGTGCCACTAGGCCCTCTGGAAACACCATATATTTT. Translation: CATRPSGNTIYF.